A single sample is the source of the 8 T cell receptor beta chains below, sequenced in a study of cytomegalovirus exposure and HLA in healthy donors. The PCR contained 60 Vbeta and 13 Jbeta primers. TCRdb's copy holds only in-frame clones and misses some; the assay was immunoSEQ multiplex PCR. The sample lists 150,000 to 200,000 clones; 60% to 80% were seen once. The sequenced sample consisted of PBMCs. The receptors stem from a man aged 50-59 years in good health and CMV-seropositive.

This clone appeared a few times. The chain carries TRBV9 and TRBJ2-2; D is possibly TRBD2 (6 bases). The germline gives CDR1 SGDLS, CDR2 YYNGEE. The CDR3 totals 14 residues. V lost 3 bases, J lost 4 bases, and 10 bases lay in between. CDR3 DNA: TGTGCCAGCAGCGCCAGCGGGCGCACCGGGGAGCTGTTTTTT. Amino acids: CASSASGRTGELFF.

This clone was seen just once. The V gene is TRBV4-3, the J gene TRBJ2-1; D remains ambiguous. CDR3 length: 17 residues. Trimming took off 1 base at V and 2 bases at J, with 15 bases between the two ends. Germline V gene data show CDR1 as LGHNA and CDR2 as YSLEER. CDR3 sequence reads: CASSQAVVKAAYNEQFF. In DNA, the CDR3 is TGCGCCAGCAGCCAAGCGGTGGTGAAGGCGGCCTACAATGAGCAGTTCTTC.

This chain connects TRBV19 to TRBJ1-1, with TRBD1 matching over 7 bases. V was pared by 5 bases and J by 1 base, with 4 bases of the junction left unmatched. The length of the CDR3 is 14 residues. The germline V gene has CDR1 LNHDA and CDR2 SQIVND (reference sequence). In DNA, the CDR3 is TGTGCCAGTAGTCCGGACAGGACGAACACTGAAGCTTTCTTT. Translated: CASSPDRTNTEAFF.

CDR3 sequence (DNA): TGTGCCACAATGGGGGGGCTGACAGATACGCAGTATTTT. Translation gives CATMGGLTDTQYF. The chain employs TRBV11-2 and TRBJ2-3, with a possible D match to TRBD2 (7 bases). Looked up from germline, CDR1 is SGHAT and CDR2 is FQNNGV. Trimming pared 10 bases from V and 3 bases from J, leaving 14 bases between. The CDR3 extends over 13 amino acids.

This clone has just a few counts. This sequence joins TRBV2 and TRBJ1-4; 7 positions agree with TRBD1. This CDR3 has 14 amino acids. The V and J ends lost 4 bases and 5 bases, in that order; junction bases with no gene match: 4. CDR1 is SNHLY, CDR2 FYNNEI, per germline. CDR3 DNA sequence: TGTGCCAGCAGTGGAGGGACAGAGAATGAAAAACTGTTTTTT. Translating gives CASSGGTENEKLFF. Based on the CDR3 plus reference TRBV2 and TRBJ1-4, the full variable domain is EPEVTQTPSHQVTQMGQEVILRCVPISNHLYFYWYRQILGQKVEFLVSFYNNEISEKSEIFDDQFSVERPDGSNFTLKIRSTKLEDSAMYFCASSGGTENEKLFFGSGTQLSVL.

J is TRBJ2-7 and V is TRBV18, with TRBD1 matching over 11 bases. V was clipped by 6 bases and J by 6 bases; unmatched bases: 7. Per germline, CDR1 KGHSH and CDR2 LQKENI. The CDR3 is 14 amino acids. Here the CDR3 reads CASSPGQGGGEQYF. The CDR3 coding sequence is TGTGCCAGCTCTCCGGGACAGGGGGGAGGCGAGCAGTACTTC.

The rearrangement links TRBV28 to TRBJ2-3; 8 bases fit TRBD1. Per the germline V gene, CDR1 is MDHEN and CDR2 is SYDVKM. V dropped 7 bases and J dropped 5; count of bases not matched to a gene: 5. This CDR3 contains 13 residues. In DNA, the CDR3 is TGTGCCAGCACAGGCAGGGGGCGAGATACGCAGTATTTT. Encoded protein: CASTGRGRDTQYF. Combining the CDR3 with reference TRBV28 and TRBJ2-3 gives the whole variable domain DVKVTQSSRYLVKRTGEKVFLECVQDMDHENMFWYRQDPGLGLRLIYFSYDVKMKEKGDIPEGYSVSREKKERFSLILESASTNQTSMYLCASTGRGRDTQYFGPGTRLTVL.

This clone was picked up one time. The J gene is TRBJ1-2, the V gene TRBV13, with unresolved D. Germline V gene data show CDR1 as PRHDT and CDR2 as FYEKMQ (reference sequence). The length of the CDR3 is 13 residues. Trimming stripped 8 bases from V and 2 bases from J, with 12 bases between. DNA for the CDR3: TGTGCCAGCGGAACCGGGAGCAACTATGGCTACACCTTC. It codes for CASGTGSNYGYTF.